The clone carrying this T cell receptor (beta chain) was recorded once. Its antigen is not identified. Healthy donors had no documented immune events, such as infections, while sampled. The sample is drawn from a study of identifying expanded T cells in peripheral blood. General study points: Clone count variance between roughly 2-week samples rose with total template count. Over two and four weeks, about 16.4 and 19 clones changed, versus roughly 1.1 between replicates.

Clones were sequenced by immunoSEQ multiplex PCR, and TCRdb holds only the in-frame ones, with some missing. The data show 97,000 or so clones, more than 70% seen once. This clonotype was sampled from a person aged 18 to 70 in good health. What was sequenced was blood.

This CDR3 reads CASSLWGGQETQYF. CDR3 DNA: TGTGCCAGCAGCTTATGGGGGGGTCAAGAGACCCAGTACTTC. The chain employs TRBV7-3 and TRBJ2-5; TRBD2 agrees at 7 bases. Germline values: CDR1 SGHTA, CDR2 FQGTGA. The CDR3 has 14 amino acids. Trimming at V came to 2 bases and at J to 2 bases, leaving 2 bases not matched to a gene. The whole variable domain, remainder taken from reference TRBV7-3 and TRBJ2-5, is GAGVSQTPSNKVTEKGKYVELRCDPISGHTALYWYRQSLGQGPEFLIYFQGTGAADDSGLPNDRFFAVRPEGSVSTLKIQRTERGDSAVYLCASSLWGGQETQYFGPGTRLLVL.